Below are 29 T cell receptor beta chains sequenced from a single sample in a study of T cells after yellow fever vaccination. TCRdb processed the 5' RACE reads anew with MiXCR; each CDR3 protein has one entry. This table holds just under 600,000 distinct CDR3 sequences, less than 15% found once. The input for sequencing was PBMCs, taken on the day of the yellow fever booster vaccination. The receptors were sampled from a man aged 25-45 years who received the YFV17D yellow fever vaccine.

This clonotype has only a few counts. The chain joins TRBV20-1 to TRBJ1-1; no clear D. This CDR3 has 12 residues. Germline V lookup: CDR1 DFQATT, CDR2 SNEGSKA (reference sequence). Trimming removed 4 bases from V and 1 base from J, with 7 bases in between. This chain's CDR3 is CSATKGNTEAFF. The CDR3 coding sequence is TGCAGTGCTACTAAGGGGAACACTGAAGCTTTCTTT.

This clonotype was detected a few times. The V and J genes are TRBV12-5 and TRBJ2-2, with D perhaps TRBD1 (5 bases). V lost 6 bases, J lost 4 bases, and 15 bases lay in between. CDR1 and CDR2 (germline): LGHNT, FRNRAP. CDR3 size: 15 residues. The CDR3 protein is CASGFQGQITGELFF. The CDR3, as DNA: TGTGCTAGTGGGTTCCAGGGTCAGATCACCGGGGAGCTGTTTTTT.

This clonotype was recorded a few times. The rearrangement joins TRBV27 to TRBJ1-5, with D tentatively TRBD1 (5 bases). The germline CDR1 and CDR2 sequences are MNHEY and SMNVEV (reference sequence). There are 15 residues in the CDR3. V gave up 4 bases and J gave up 2 bases, with 12 bases separating them. The CDR3 loop reads CASSSGPGGNQPQHF. The CDR3 coding sequence is TGTGCCAGCAGTTCGGGGCCGGGAGGCAATCAGCCCCAGCATTTT.

A few counts support this clonotype. The CDR3 sequence is CASRSVGIGYTF. CDR3 sequence (DNA): TGTGCCAGCCGAAGCGTAGGGATCGGCTACACCTTC. The chain has TRBV6-2 or TRBV6-3 and TRBJ1-2; no reliable D call. Per germline, CDR1 MNHEY and CDR2 SVGEGT. This CDR3 is built from 12 residues. The V end lost 8 bases, the J end lost 8 bases, and 15 bases lay between the germline ends.

This chain links TRBV29-1 with TRBJ2-2; 9 nucleotides agree with TRBD1. Germline loops: CDR1 SQVTM, CDR2 ANQGSEA. The CDR3 sequence is 13 residues long. The V segment lost 7 bases and the J segment 6 bases; nucleotides outside the gene matches: 6. CDR3 DNA: TGCAGCGCCCGGGACAGGGTTTCCGGGGAGCTGTTTTTT. It is translated as CSARDRVSGELFF.

This clonotype was counted only a few times. The chain links TRBV6-5 to TRBJ2-2; D remains ambiguous. V was shortened by 4 bases and J by 0 bases, with 6 bases between the two germline ends. Germline-derived CDR1 and CDR2 are MNHEY and SVGAGI. The CDR3 consists of 14 residues. CDR3 loop: CASSSDPNTGELFF. In DNA, the CDR3 is TGTGCCAGCAGTTCGGACCCGAACACCGGGGAGCTGTTTTTT.

This clonotype was recorded a few times. V is TRBV6-1 and J is TRBJ2-7, with D perhaps matching TRBD2 (6 bases). Germline lookup yields CDR1 MNHNS and CDR2 SASEGT. V lost 6 bases to trimming and J lost 3 bases, with 21 bases between them. The CDR3 extends over 16 amino acids. CDR3 loop: CASSQRGLAINYEQYF. The CDR3 DNA is TGTGCCAGCAGCCAACGAGGGCTAGCGATTAACTACGAGCAGTACTTC.

This chain links TRBV29-1 with TRBJ1-1, with D hard to call. V was shortened by 1 base and J by 1 base, with 7 bases between the two germline ends. This CDR3 has 13 residues. Germline CDR1 reads SQVTM; CDR2 reads ANQGSEA. The CDR3 sequence: CSVEASRNTEAFF. Here the CDR3 DNA reads TGCAGCGTTGAAGCCAGTAGGAACACTGAAGCTTTCTTT.

This sequence joins TRBV20-1 and TRBJ1-1; tentatively, D is TRBD1 (6 bases). V lost 2 bases, J lost 1 base, and 11 bases lay in between. Germline lookup yields CDR1 DFQATT and CDR2 SNEGSKA (reference sequence). The CDR3 totals 14 residues. CDR3 in DNA: TGCAGTGCTAGACAACAGGGTGGGAACACTGAAGCTTTCTTT. Translating it yields CSARQQGGNTEAFF.

This clonotype has a handful of counts. The chain links TRBV11-2 to TRBJ2-5, with D perhaps TRBD2 (6 bases). The germline V gene encodes CDR1 SGHAT and CDR2 FQNNGV. Trimming cost V 5 bases and J 2 bases, with 9 bases left between them. The CDR3 has 13 residues. Here the CDR3 DNA reads TGTGCCAGCAGCGGGACTGTGCAAGAGACCCAGTACTTC. This sequence encodes CASSGTVQETQYF.

CDR3 DNA sequence: TGTGCCAGCAGCCCCGGGGGGATCGAGACCCAGTACTTC. Its translation is CASSPGGIETQYF. V is TRBV7-9 and J is TRBJ2-5; 7 bases are a match to TRBD2. The CDR3 is 13 amino acids. V was clipped by 5 bases and J by 5 bases; unmatched bases: 5. CDR1 SEHNR and CDR2 FQNEAQ come from the germline V gene (reference sequence).

This clonotype turned up a few times. This chain connects TRBV6-5 to TRBJ2-1; perhaps TRBD2 as D (6 bases). The CDR3 has 12 residues. The germline V and J ends were trimmed by 6 bases and 10 bases, with 13 bases remaining between them. Germline lookup yields CDR1 MNHEY and CDR2 SVGAGI. The CDR3 nucleotides read TGTGCCAGCAGCCACGCCCGGGGGGAGCAGTTCTTC. Protein: CASSHARGEQFF.

This rearrangement joins TRBV27 to TRBJ1-5; 10 positions match TRBD1. The germline V gene encodes CDR1 MNHEY and CDR2 SMNVEV (reference sequence). CDR3 size: 15 residues. V lost 5 bases, J lost 4 bases, and 5 bases stayed unmatched. The CDR3 sequence is CASSVQGQGNQPQHF. The CDR3 region has the DNA TGTGCCAGCAGTGTACAGGGACAGGGGAATCAGCCCCAGCATTTT.

The CDR3: CASSFTRADTGELFF. CDR3 in DNA: TGTGCCAGCAGCTTCACCAGGGCGGACACCGGGGAGCTGTTTTTT. V usage is TRBV11-2 and J usage is TRBJ2-2; D might be TRBD1 (5 bases). Trimming took 3 bases from V and 3 from J, leaving 11 bases between them. The CDR3 totals 15 residues. Germline V lookup: CDR1 SGHAT, CDR2 FQNNGV.

The chain is built from TRBV5-4 and TRBJ2-1, with D possibly called TRBD1 or TRBD2 (5 bases each). Trimming pared 4 bases from V and 5 bases from J, leaving 13 bases between. CDR3 length: 14 residues. Germline CDR1 and CDR2: SGHNT and YYREEE (reference sequence). CDR3: CASSARDLHNEQFF. DNA for the CDR3: TGTGCCAGCAGCGCCCGGGACCTTCACAATGAGCAGTTCTTC. The full variable domain, with the rest looked up from reference TRBV5-4 and TRBJ2-1, is ETGVTQSPTHLIKTRGQQVTLRCSSQSGHNTVSWYQQALGQGPQFIFQYYREEENGRGNFPPRFSGLQFPNYSSELNVNALELDDSALYLCASSARDLHNEQFFGPGTRLTVL.

V usage is TRBV15 and J usage is TRBJ2-7; TRBD1 matches 9 bases. The V and J ends lost 3 bases and 4 bases, in that order; junction bases with no gene match: 7. CDR3 size: 15 residues. The germline CDR1 and CDR2 sequences are LNHNV and YYDKDF (reference sequence). The CDR3 nucleotides read TGTGCCACCAGCAGGCCCCCGGGACAGGGTTACGAGCAGTACTTC. Amino acids: CATSRPPGQGYEQYF.

This chain links TRBV12-3 or TRBV12-4 with TRBJ2-7; D unresolved. The CDR3 contains 14 residues. V was cut by 8 bases and J by 5 bases, with 19 bases left in between. CDR3 sequence: CASGGWRLIDEQYF. DNA of the CDR3: TGTGCCAGCGGTGGGTGGCGCCTAATCGACGAGCAGTACTTC.

The chain couples TRBV5-1 to TRBJ1-4; 9 bases are shared with TRBD1. Germline lookup yields CDR1 SGHRS and CDR2 YFSETQ. This CDR3 is built from 14 residues. The junction had 6 bases not matched to a gene; V was cut back by 4 bases and J by 8 bases. In DNA, the CDR3 is TGCGCCAGCAGCACGGGACAGGGCCGGGAAAAACTGTTTTTT. Its translation: CASSTGQGREKLFF.

This clonotype is a singleton in its sample. The chain is built from TRBV5-4 and TRBJ2-1; perhaps TRBD1 as D (5 bases). The CDR3 is made up of 15 amino acids. With 6 bases removed from V and 0 bases from J, the gap between germline ends came to 13 bases. Germline CDR1 SGHNT, CDR2 YYREEE (reference sequence). Here the CDR3 reads CASNTLQGSYNEQFF. CDR3 in DNA: TGTGCCAGCAACACTCTTCAGGGCTCCTACAATGAGCAGTTCTTC.

In DNA, the CDR3 is TGTGCCAGCAGCTTGGAAGGTGGGGGGACGTCCGAGCAGTACTTC. This gives the protein CASSLEGGGTSEQYF. This chain connects TRBV5-4 to TRBJ2-7, with a possible D match to TRBD2 (6 bases). This CDR3 spans 15 amino acids. Trimming took 0 bases from V and 6 from J, leaving 16 bases between them. Germline assignment: CDR1 SGHNT and CDR2 YYREEE (reference sequence). Full variable domain (outside the CDR3, taken from reference TRBV5-4 and TRBJ2-7): ETGVTQSPTHLIKTRGQQVTLRCSSQSGHNTVSWYQQALGQGPQFIFQYYREEENGRGNFPPRFSGLQFPNYSSELNVNALELDDSALYLCASSLEGGGTSEQYFGPGTRLTVT.

This clonotype turned up a few times. The chain employs TRBV4-3 and TRBJ2-7; no clear D. Germline V gene data show CDR1 as LGHNA and CDR2 as YSLEER. The CDR3 has 15 amino acids. Trimming removed 0 bases at V and 0 bases at J, with 9 bases between. CDR3 sequence reads: CASSQDRSASYEQYF. The DNA of the CDR3 is TGCGCCAGCAGCCAAGATCGTTCGGCCTCCTACGAGCAGTACTTC.

This clonotype was seen many times. The gene calls are TRBV4-3 and TRBJ2-5, with TRBD2 matching 13 bases. Per the germline V gene, CDR1 is LGHNA and CDR2 is YSLEER. The CDR3 is 16 residues long. The J segment lost 3 bases and the V segment lost 3 bases, leaving 4 bases of the junction unmatched. The CDR3 DNA is TGCGCCAGCAGCCAGACTAGCGGGAGGCGGGAAGAGACCCAGTACTTC. Its protein is CASSQTSGRREETQYF.

The rearrangement links TRBV7-2 to TRBJ1-3; perhaps TRBD1 as D (6 bases). There are 16 residues in the CDR3. V was trimmed by 5 bases and J by 0 bases, leaving 14 bases between them. Germline CDR1 reads SGHTA; CDR2 reads FQGNSA. The CDR3 nucleotides read TGTGCCAGCAGCCGCTCACAGGGAAACTCTGGAAACACCATATATTTT. This codes for CASSRSQGNSGNTIYF.

This clonotype was seen more than once but under ten times. The J gene is TRBJ2-7, the V gene TRBV7-2; TRBD2 matches at 7 bases. Trimming removed 1 base from V and 6 bases from J; junction bases left unmatched: 6. The CDR3 sequence is 14 residues long. CDR1 and CDR2 (germline): SGHTA, FQGNSA. The CDR3 here is CASSLVAGVGEQYF. For the CDR3, the DNA is TGTGCCAGCAGCTTAGTTGCGGGAGTGGGCGAGCAGTACTTC. The full variable domain, completed using reference TRBV7-2 and TRBJ2-7, is GAGVSQSPSNKVTEKGKDVELRCDPISGHTALYWYRQSLGQGLEFLIYFQGNSAPDKSGLPSDRFSAERTGGSVSTLTIQRTQQEDSAVYLCASSLVAGVGEQYFGPGTRLTVT.

This chain joins TRBV30 and TRBJ2-3; no clear D. V was shortened by 0 bases and J by 4 bases, with 11 bases between the two germline ends. Germline V lookup: CDR1 GTSNPN, CDR2 SVGIG (reference sequence). The CDR3 sequence is 14 residues long. CDR3 DNA sequence: TGTGCCTGGAGTGTACCCCTCGGCGCAGATACGCAGTATTTT. It translates to CAWSVPLGADTQYF.

CDR3 nucleotide sequence: TGCAGCGGGGCGCCGGCTGAAGAGACCCAGTACTTC. Its translation: CSGAPAEETQYF. The chain uses TRBV29-1 and TRBJ2-5; D is undetermined. Germline values: CDR1 SQVTM, CDR2 ANQGSEA. This CDR3 comprises 12 residues. V was clipped by 7 bases and J by 3 bases, with 12 bases between them.

The chain uses TRBV7-8 and TRBJ1-6, with 8 bases that match TRBD1. V lost 3 bases, J lost 10 bases, and 5 bases stayed unmatched. Germline loops: CDR1 SGHVS, CDR2 FQNEAQ. CDR3 size: 14 residues. DNA for the CDR3: TGTGCCAGCAGCTTGGACAGGGCGGTATCACCCCTCCACTTT. Translation gives CASSLDRAVSPLHF.

The sample holds a few counts of this clonotype. The chain has TRBV14 and TRBJ1-3; no clear D. The germline CDR1 and CDR2 sequences are SGHDN and FVKESK. This CDR3 has 16 residues. The V and J ends lost 5 bases and 0 bases respectively, with 14 bases between them. The CDR3 here is CASSFLVGSSGNTIYF. The CDR3 nucleotides are TGTGCCAGCAGCTTCCTCGTGGGGTCCTCTGGAAACACCATATATTTT.

The table lists this clonotype with a few counts. The V gene is TRBV29-1, the J gene TRBJ1-5, with a tentative D call TRBD1 (6 bases). Germline lookup yields CDR1 SQVTM and CDR2 ANQGSEA. The CDR3 runs 16 residues. V was trimmed by 6 bases and J by 5 bases, leaving 23 bases between them. CDR3 residues: CSVVWGAGGRDQPQHF. DNA for the CDR3: TGCAGCGTCGTGTGGGGGGCGGGAGGGCGCGATCAGCCCCAGCATTTT. The variable domain in full, with the rest retrieved from reference TRBV29-1 and TRBJ1-5, is SAVISQKPSRDICQRGTSLTIQCQVDSQVTMMFWYRQQPGQSLTLIATANQGSEATYESGFVIDKFPISRPNLTFSTLTVSNMSPEDSSIYLCSVVWGAGGRDQPQHFGDGTRLSIL.